This T cell receptor beta chain originates from a study of blood T cell repertoires in COVID-19. Using immunoSEQ multiplex PCR, the repertoire was profiled, and TCRdb retains in-frame clones only, with some absent. Among 130,000 to 150,000 clones listed, around 81% were seen once. The CDR3 is 14 amino acids. The trim removed 4 bases at V and 5 bases at J, leaving 4 bases unmatched. Germline V lookup: CDR1 LGHDT, CDR2 YNNKEL (reference sequence). This receptor was identified in a woman aged 40-49 years who had recovered from COVID-19. Sequences were obtained from PBMCs or T cells enriched from blood (not recorded which). V is TRBV3-1 (or the pseudogene TRBV3-2) and J is TRBJ2-3, with TRBD2 matching 9 bases. The CDR3 DNA reads as TGTGCCAGCAGCCTAGCGGGAGAGGGAGATACGCAGTATTTT. This codes for CASSLAGEGDTQYF.